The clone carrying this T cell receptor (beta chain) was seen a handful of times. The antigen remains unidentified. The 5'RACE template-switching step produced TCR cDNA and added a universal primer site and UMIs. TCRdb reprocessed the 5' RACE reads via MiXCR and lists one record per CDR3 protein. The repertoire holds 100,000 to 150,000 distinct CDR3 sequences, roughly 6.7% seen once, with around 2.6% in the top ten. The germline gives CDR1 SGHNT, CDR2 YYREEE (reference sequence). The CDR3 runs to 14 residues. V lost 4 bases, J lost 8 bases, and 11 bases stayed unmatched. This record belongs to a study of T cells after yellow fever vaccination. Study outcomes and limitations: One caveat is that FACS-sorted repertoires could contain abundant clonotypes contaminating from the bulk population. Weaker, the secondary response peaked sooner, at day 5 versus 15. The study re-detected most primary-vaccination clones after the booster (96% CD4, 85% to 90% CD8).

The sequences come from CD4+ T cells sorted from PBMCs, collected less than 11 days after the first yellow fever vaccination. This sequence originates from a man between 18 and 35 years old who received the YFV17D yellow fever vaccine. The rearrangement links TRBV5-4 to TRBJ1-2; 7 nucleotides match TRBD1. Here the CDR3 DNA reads TGTGCCAGCAGCCCGGGGACAGACCAAGGGGGCTACACCTTC. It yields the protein CASSPGTDQGGYTF.